This TCR beta chain was sequenced during a study of T cell changes during pregnancy in multiple sclerosis. The method was immunoSEQ multiplex PCR; TCRdb's version includes in-frame clones alone and lacks a portion of them. The table shows 65,000 to 95,000 clones, with around 89% occurring only once. The source material was peripheral blood, sampled before pregnancy. This TCR derives from a female donor with multiple sclerosis, enrolled in a pregnancy study.

The chain's CDR3 is CATSRDLQGGGYGYTF. The DNA for the CDR3 is TGTGCCACCAGCAGAGATCTTCAAGGGGGCGGCTATGGCTACACCTTC. The rearrangement links TRBV15 to TRBJ1-2; 7 positions match TRBD1. This CDR3 spans 16 amino acids. The ends lost 0 bases at V and 4 bases at J; junction bases unmatched: 8. Per the germline V gene, CDR1 is LNHNV and CDR2 is YYDKDF (reference sequence).